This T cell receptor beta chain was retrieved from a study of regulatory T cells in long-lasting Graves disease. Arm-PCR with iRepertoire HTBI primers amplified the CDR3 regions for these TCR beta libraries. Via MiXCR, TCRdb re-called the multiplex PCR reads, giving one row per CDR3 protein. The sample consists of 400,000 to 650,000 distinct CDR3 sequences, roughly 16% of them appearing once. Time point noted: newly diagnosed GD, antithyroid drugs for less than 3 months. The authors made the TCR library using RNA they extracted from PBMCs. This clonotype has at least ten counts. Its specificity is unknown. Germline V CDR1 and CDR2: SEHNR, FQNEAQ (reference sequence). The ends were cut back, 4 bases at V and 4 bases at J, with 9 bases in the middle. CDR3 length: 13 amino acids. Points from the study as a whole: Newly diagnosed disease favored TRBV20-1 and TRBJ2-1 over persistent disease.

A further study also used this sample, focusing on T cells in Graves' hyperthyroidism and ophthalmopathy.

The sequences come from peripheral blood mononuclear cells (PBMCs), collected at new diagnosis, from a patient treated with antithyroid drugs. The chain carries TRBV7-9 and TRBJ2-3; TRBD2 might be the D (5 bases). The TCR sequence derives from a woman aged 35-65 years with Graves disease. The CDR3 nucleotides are TGTGCCAGCAGCTCCCCACTAGCAGATACGCAGTATTTT. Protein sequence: CASSSPLADTQYF.